The next 7 T cell receptor beta chains were all read from a single sample in a study of blood T cell repertoires in COVID-19 (dated by TCRdb to between 2020 and 2021). The library was built by means of the immunoSEQ multiplex PCR assay. TCRdb provides this immuneACCESS table in a form limited to in-frame rearrangements. Some clones are lacking; in checked studies, under half of them reflect an unresolved V gene, and why the rest are absent is not known. In all, the sample holds some 200,000 clones, and roughly 87% of those were seen once. The ten biggest clones cover 5.5% to 7.5% of the sample. The specimen sequenced was peripheral blood. The receptors shown here come from a woman in her thirties or forties with acute or convalescent COVID-19.

This chain connects TRBV6-1 to TRBJ1-6, with 9 bases fitting TRBD1. The V segment lost 2 bases and the J segment 0 bases; nucleotides outside the gene matches: 5. CDR1 is MNHNS, CDR2 SASEGT, per germline. The CDR3 runs to 18 residues. As DNA, the CDR3 is TGTGCCAGCAGTGAATGGACAGGGGCGAGCTCCTATAATTCACCCCTCCACTTT. Protein product: CASSEWTGASSYNSPLHF.

The chain joins TRBV11-2 to TRBJ2-3; D might be TRBD1 (6 bases). The length of the CDR3 is 17 residues. Germline CDR1 SGHAT, CDR2 FQNNGV. V lost 0 bases and J lost 2, with 15 bases in between. This CDR3 reads CASSLEPAGQITDTQYF. The CDR3 bases are TGTGCCAGCAGCTTAGAACCAGCCGGACAGATCACAGATACGCAGTATTTT.

The chain has TRBV27 and TRBJ1-1; D is undetermined. The V end was cut by 6 bases, the J end by 0 bases, with 14 bases between. In germline, CDR1 is MNHEY, CDR2 SMNVEV (reference sequence). The CDR3 runs to 15 residues. Written as DNA, the CDR3 is TGTGCCAGCAGCCGATTGGAGAACATGAACACTGAAGCTTTCTTT. It translates to CASSRLENMNTEAFF.

This chain connects TRBV6-5 to TRBJ1-1, with D possibly TRBD1 on 6 matching bases. Trimming took 1 base from V and 11 from J, leaving 11 bases between them. The CDR3 totals 12 residues. The V gene's germline CDR1 is MNHEY and CDR2 SVGAGI. The CDR3 protein is CASSYLDSEAFF. In DNA, the CDR3 is TGTGCCAGCAGTTACTTGGACAGCGAGGCTTTCTTT.

The chain has TRBV5-4 and TRBJ1-2, with TRBD1 matching 11 bases. V was clipped by 0 bases and J by 4 bases; unmatched bases: 5. The CDR3 extends over 16 amino acids. Germline V gene sequence: CDR1 SGHNT, CDR2 YYREEE (reference sequence). In DNA form, the CDR3 reads TGTGCCAGCAGCTTGGCCTCGGGACAGGGGGGCTATGGCTACACCTTC. This sequence encodes CASSLASGQGGYGYTF.

The rearrangement links TRBV5-6 to TRBJ2-7; 11 nucleotides match TRBD1. There are 16 residues in the CDR3. Trimming removed 4 bases from V and 5 bases from J; junction bases left unmatched: 11. Germline V gene lookup returns CDR1 SGHDT and CDR2 YYEEEE. The CDR3 nucleotides are TGTGCCAGCAGCCCACCCGGGACAGGGGGTTACCACGAGCAGTACTTC. As protein: CASSPPGTGGYHEQYF. The full variable domain, completed using reference TRBV5-6 and TRBJ2-7, is DAGVTQSPTHLIKTRGQQVTLRCSPKSGHDTVSWYQQALGQGPQFIFQYYEEEERQRGNFPDRFSGHQFPNYSSELNVNALLLGDSALYLCASSPPGTGGYHEQYFGPGTRLTVT.

This clone appeared a few times. V and J are TRBV7-9 and TRBJ2-5, with 8 nucleotides matching TRBD2. This CDR3 has 16 residues. CDR1 is SEHNR and CDR2 is FQNEAQ in the germline V gene (reference sequence). V gave up 4 bases and J gave up 7 bases; unmatched junction bases: 14. The DNA of the CDR3 is TGTGCCAGCAGCTCCCCCTCCGGGAGGGTAGAATGGACCCAGTACTTC. Its protein is CASSSPSGRVEWTQYF.